This T cell receptor (beta chain) is from a study of response to subunit inactivated influenza vaccine. J gave up 0 bases and V 5 bases, and 5 bases lay outside the gene matches. CDR1 is SQVTM and CDR2 is ANQGSEA in the germline V gene. The CDR3 runs 14 residues. TCRdb independently ran MiXCR on the RT-PCR reads; one entry per CDR3 protein. The repertoire consists of 550,000 to 800,000 distinct CDR3 sequences, with less than 20% occurring once and the leading ten covering around 10%. Study conclusions and caveats: Authors suggested seasonal influenza vaccinations each recruit few new T cells.

In the case of this clonotype: Its cognate antigen is unknown.

The chain joins TRBV29-1 to TRBJ2-3, with 7 bases that match TRBD1. This clonotype originated in a middle-aged man who received an inactivated influenza vaccine. The material was PBMCs from blood, obtained about 12 days after vaccination. The CDR3 region has the DNA TGCAGCGTTAACCTGACAGGGAGCACAGATACGCAGTATTTT. Translation gives CSVNLTGSTDTQYF.